What follows are 20 T cell receptor beta chains derived from one specimen sequenced in a study of blood T cell repertoires in COVID-19. TCRdb's table, derived via immunoSEQ multiplex PCR, lists solely in-frame clones and lacks some. This sample has some 99,000 clones, with around 90% found just once. The sample consisted of peripheral blood. The receptors were gathered from a man aged 70-80 years with acute or convalescent COVID-19.

The J gene is TRBJ2-7, the V gene TRBV4-2, with D maybe TRBD2 (6 bases). This CDR3 comprises 16 residues. The germline CDR1 and CDR2 sequences are LGHNA and YNFKEQ. V lost 1 base, J lost 0 bases, and 13 bases lay in between. CDR3 coding DNA: TGTGCCAGCAGCCAAGGGTCCGGGGGTTTCTCCTACGAGCAGTACTTC. Amino acid sequence: CASSQGSGGFSYEQYF.

This sequence joins TRBV12-3 or TRBV12-4 and TRBJ1-2, with a tentative D call TRBD1 (6 bases). This CDR3 region has 12 residues. Trimming pared 4 bases from V and 3 bases from J, leaving 6 bases between. CDR3 protein: CASSSGDYGYTF. The CDR3 DNA reads TGTGCCAGCAGTTCAGGGGACTATGGCTACACCTTC.

Remarks on this clone: One junction end disagrees with the germline gene, perhaps due to a read error. The chain couples TRBV7-7 to TRBJ2-7, with 8 bases aligning to TRBD1. CDR3 size: 18 residues. CDR1 and CDR2 from the germline V gene are SSHAT and FNYEAQ (reference sequence). The CDR3 loop reads CASSLANWVTGVSYEQYF. CDR3 nucleotides: TGTGCTAGCAGCTTAGCAAATTGGGTGACAGGGGTGTCCTACGAGCAGTACTTC.

This chain uses TRBV2 with TRBJ1-2; D is unclear. This CDR3 spans 14 amino acids. CDR1 and CDR2 (germline): SNHLY, FYNNEI. The ends were cut back, 5 bases at V and 3 bases at J, with 13 bases in the middle. This CDR3 is CASSLDYGDYGYTF. Written as DNA, the CDR3 is TGTGCCAGCAGTCTGGACTATGGGGACTATGGCTACACCTTC. Based on the CDR3 plus reference TRBV2 and TRBJ1-2, the full variable domain is EPEVTQTPSHQVTQMGQEVILRCVPISNHLYFYWYRQILGQKVEFLVSFYNNEISEKSEIFDDQFSVERPDGSNFTLKIRSTKLEDSAMYFCASSLDYGDYGYTFGSGTRLTVV.

The J gene is TRBJ1-1, the V gene TRBV4-2, with D perhaps TRBD1 (5 bases). The V and J ends lost 0 bases and 3 bases respectively, with 14 bases between them. The V gene's germline CDR1 is LGHNA and CDR2 YNFKEQ. The CDR3 is made up of 16 amino acids. The DNA of the CDR3 is TGTGCCAGCAGCCAAGATGTTGCAGGGCTCGACACTGAAGCTTTCTTT. Translating gives CASSQDVAGLDTEAFF.

J is TRBJ2-2 and V is TRBV5-4; 7 bases fit TRBD2. CDR3 length equals 16 residues. Trimming at V came to 3 bases and at J to 3 bases, leaving 8 bases not matched to a gene. CDR1 and CDR2 from the germline V gene are SGHNT and YYREEE (reference sequence). CDR3 protein: CASSSGTTDYTGELFF. DNA of the CDR3: TGTGCCAGCAGCTCCGGGACTACAGATTACACCGGGGAGCTGTTTTTT. The full variable domain, its missing parts supplied by reference TRBV5-4 and TRBJ2-2, is ETGVTQSPTHLIKTRGQQVTLRCSSQSGHNTVSWYQQALGQGPQFIFQYYREEENGRGNFPPRFSGLQFPNYSSELNVNALELDDSALYLCASSSGTTDYTGELFFGEGSRLTVL.

The chain combines TRBV11-2 with TRBJ2-5, with 7 bases fitting TRBD2. J was trimmed by 7 bases and V by 5 bases; bases with no gene match: 13. Looked up from germline, CDR1 is SGHAT and CDR2 is FQNNGV. There are 15 residues in the CDR3. The CDR3 nucleotides are TGTGCCAGCAGCAGCGGGACTCACCACATTGGGACCCAGTACTTC. Translated, it gives CASSSGTHHIGTQYF.

V gene TRBV29-1 combines with J gene TRBJ2-7; a weak D match, TRBD1 (5 bases). CDR1 is SQVTM, CDR2 ANQGSEA, per germline. V was shortened by 4 bases and J by 0 bases, with 10 bases between the two germline ends. The CDR3 has 13 residues. The chain's CDR3 is CSVGQLSSYEQYF. DNA for the CDR3: TGCAGCGTTGGACAGTTGAGCTCCTACGAGCAGTACTTC.

The chain links TRBV28 to TRBJ1-5, with D tentatively TRBD1 (5 bases). Germline-derived CDR1 and CDR2 are MDHEN and SYDVKM. The CDR3 is 13 residues long. V lost 5 bases and J 7 bases, leaving 12 bases between the germline ends. In nucleotides, the CDR3 is TGTGCCAGCAGTAATCCAGGGAACCAGCCCCAGCATTTT. This gives the protein CASSNPGNQPQHF.

This rearrangement joins TRBV4-1 to TRBJ1-6; 7 positions match TRBD1. Germline V gene data show CDR1 as MGHRA and CDR2 as YSYEKL. The CDR3 runs 17 residues. V lost 2 bases and J lost 3; bases outside the gene matches: 7. The CDR3 nucleotides are TGCGCCAGCAGCCAACTACAGGGGTCCGGCTATAATTCACCCCTCCACTTT. Protein sequence: CASSQLQGSGYNSPLHF.

V gene TRBV6-5 combines with J gene TRBJ1-1; no reliable D call. The V end was cut by 5 bases, the J end by 10 bases, with 14 bases between. Germline CDR1 and CDR2: MNHEY and SVGAGI. The CDR3 sequence is 12 residues long. CDR3 residues: CASSQPSGGAFF. CDR3 in DNA: TGTGCCAGCAGTCAACCTAGCGGTGGAGCTTTCTTT.

The chain combines TRBV5-1 with TRBJ2-1; D is ambiguous. Germline V gives CDR1 SGHRS, CDR2 YFSETQ. The germline V and J ends were trimmed by 0 bases and 10 bases, with 5 bases remaining between them. The CDR3 is 11 amino acids. CDR3 loop: CASSLASEQFF. The CDR3 DNA reads as TGCGCCAGCAGCTTGGCGTCGGAGCAGTTCTTC.

The chain links TRBV5-4 to TRBJ1-4; 8 bases are shared with TRBD1. V shed 1 base, J shed 7 bases, and the junction held 3 bases outside the gene matches. Germline lookup yields CDR1 SGHNT and CDR2 YYREEE (reference sequence). There are 14 residues in the CDR3. The CDR3 is CASSLPTGGEKLFF. CDR3 bases: TGTGCCAGCAGCTTGCCCACAGGGGGTGAAAAACTGTTTTTT.

The genes are TRBV4-1 and TRBJ2-1, with TRBD2 identical over 14 bases. V lost 6 bases, J lost 0 bases, and 7 bases stayed unmatched. Germline values: CDR1 MGHRA, CDR2 YSYEKL. This CDR3 has 18 residues. For the CDR3, the DNA is TGCGCCAGCAGTGGACTAGCGGGGGGTCGCAGCTCCTACAATGAGCAGTTCTTC. Its protein is CASSGLAGGRSSYNEQFF.

This sequence joins TRBV6-4 and TRBJ2-3; TRBD2 matches 7 bases. Germline-derived CDR1 and CDR2 are MRHNA and SNTAGT. The trim removed 0 bases at V and 8 bases at J, leaving 5 bases unmatched. This CDR3 has 14 amino acids. The CDR3 DNA follows: TGTGCCAGCAGTGACTCGTACGGGACTACTACGCAGTATTTT. This gives the protein CASSDSYGTTTQYF.

The chain uses TRBV5-1 and TRBJ2-5; TRBD1 matches at 9 bases. This CDR3 spans 15 amino acids. Germline V gives CDR1 SGHRS, CDR2 YFSETQ. J lost 6 bases, V lost 0 bases, and 6 bases had no gene match. CDR3 sequence: CASSLVSGQGQTQYF. DNA of the CDR3: TGCGCCAGCAGCTTGGTTTCGGGACAGGGCCAGACCCAGTACTTC.

The chain recombines TRBV30 with TRBJ1-1; no clear D. Per the germline V gene, CDR1 is GTSNPN and CDR2 is SVGIG (reference sequence). The CDR3 runs to 13 residues. V was cut by 0 bases and J by 1 base, with 6 bases left in between. The CDR3 nucleotides read TGTGCCTGGAGTGTACCAGAGAACACTGAAGCTTTCTTT. Amino acids: CAWSVPENTEAFF.

The V and J genes are TRBV19 and TRBJ1-3, with unresolved D. The CDR3 is made up of 17 amino acids. The V gene's germline CDR1 is LNHDA and CDR2 SQIVND (reference sequence). V was clipped by 3 bases and J by 0 bases, with 15 bases between them. CDR3 nucleotides: TGTGCCAGTAGTATTGGGCTTCTGGCGCGCTCTGGAAACACCATATATTTT. Amino acids: CASSIGLLARSGNTIYF.

J is TRBJ1-1 and V is TRBV5-1; 7 positions agree with TRBD1. In germline, CDR1 is SGHRS, CDR2 YFSETQ. This CDR3 has 14 amino acids. V dropped 7 bases and J dropped 0; count of bases not matched to a gene: 6. The CDR3, as DNA: TGCGCCAGCCTCCGGGACAGCATGAACACTGAAGCTTTCTTT. Encoded protein: CASLRDSMNTEAFF.

The rearrangement joins TRBV28 to TRBJ1-1; TRBD1 matches 12 bases. Looked up from germline, CDR1 is MDHEN and CDR2 is SYDVKM. The V gene end was trimmed by 6 bases and the J gene end by 7 bases; junction bases not matched to a gene: 9. The CDR3 consists of 15 residues. CDR3 region: CASRPPGQGANEAFF. CDR3 sequence (DNA): TGTGCCAGCAGACCACCGGGACAGGGGGCGAATGAAGCTTTCTTT.